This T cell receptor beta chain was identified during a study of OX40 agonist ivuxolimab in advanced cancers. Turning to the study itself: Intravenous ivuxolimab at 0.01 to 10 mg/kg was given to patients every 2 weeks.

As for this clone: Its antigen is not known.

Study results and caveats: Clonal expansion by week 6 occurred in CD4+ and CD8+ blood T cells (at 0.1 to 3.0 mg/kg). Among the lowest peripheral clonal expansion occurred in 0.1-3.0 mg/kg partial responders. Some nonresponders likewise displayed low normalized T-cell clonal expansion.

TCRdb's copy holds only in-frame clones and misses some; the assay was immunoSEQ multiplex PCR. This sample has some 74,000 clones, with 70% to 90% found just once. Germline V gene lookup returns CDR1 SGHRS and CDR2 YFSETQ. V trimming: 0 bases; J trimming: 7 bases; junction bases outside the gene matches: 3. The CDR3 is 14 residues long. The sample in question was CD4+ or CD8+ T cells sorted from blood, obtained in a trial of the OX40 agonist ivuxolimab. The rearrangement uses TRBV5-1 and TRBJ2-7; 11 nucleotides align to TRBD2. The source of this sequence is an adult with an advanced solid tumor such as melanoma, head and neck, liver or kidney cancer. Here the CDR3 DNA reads TGCGCCAGCAGCTTGGGGCTAGCGGGAGGAGAGCAGTACTTC. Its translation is CASSLGLAGGEQYF.